These T cell receptor beta chains were read from a single sample in a study of T cell repertoires in cytomegalovirus infection. TCRdb reanalysed the reads using MiXCR and keeps one entry per CDR3 protein. The sample holds 400,000 to 550,000 distinct CDR3 sequences, 10% to 12% seen once. Sequenced material: PBMCs. Every receptor here comes from a human donor in good health (CMV status not recorded). Some clones in this sample may be carry-over from other donors' samples. The CDR3 runs from the conserved cysteine through the conserved F or W. The order of the fields is clone size, D gene, V gene, J gene, CDR3 protein, CDR3 DNA. D genes are given only for firm matches. Rows give clone size only sometimes, using once, few, many, or a class for an expanded clone.

.	.	TRBV5-1	TRBJ2-1	CDSSLSRGEQFF	TGCGACAGCAGCTTGTCCCGCGGTGAGCAGTTCTTC
many	.	TRBV10-3	TRBJ1-1	CAISDPGQPNTEAFF	TGTGCCATCAGTGATCCCGGACAGCCGAACACTGAAGCTTTCTTT
.	TRBD1	TRBV4-1	TRBJ1-1	CASSPGQGRFLAEAFF	TGCGCCAGCAGCCCCGGACAGGGGAGGTTTCTGGCTGAAGCTTTCTTT
many	.	TRBV4-1	TRBJ2-5	CASSQDLSLLIQETQYF	TGCGCCAGCAGCCAAGATTTAAGTTTGCTGATCCAAGAGACCCAGTACTTC
many	TRBD2	TRBV18	TRBJ2-1	CASSPEASGRYYNEQFF	TGTGCCAGCTCACCCGAAGCTAGCGGGAGGTACTACAATGAGCAGTTCTTC
many	.	TRBV6-2/TRBV6-3	TRBJ1-5	CASRWGGTSSNQPQHF	TGTGCCAGCAGATGGGGGGGGACTTCTAGCAATCAGCCCCAGCATTTT
many	.	TRBV11-2	TRBJ2-1	CASSGGLGYYNEQFF	TGTGCCAGCAGCGGCGGCCTCGGCTATTACAATGAGCAGTTCTTC
many	.	TRBV7-8	TRBJ1-5	CASSLESGVHQPQHF	TGTGCCAGCAGCTTAGAATCAGGGGTTCATCAGCCCCAGCATTTT
.	TRBD1	TRBV5-1	TRBJ2-6	CASSTLTGGFISSGANVLTF	TGCGCCAGCAGCACTCTGACAGGGGGCTTTATTAGTTCTGGGGCCAACGTCCTGACTTTC
many	.	TRBV27	TRBJ1-1	CASSLGAPLGTEAFF	TGTGCCAGCAGTTTAGGGGCGCCCCTCGGCACTGAAGCTTTCTTT
few	.	TRBV27	TRBJ2-1	CASSTRYTYNEQFF	TGTGCCAGCAGTACCCGTTATACTTACAATGAGCAGTTCTTC
many	.	TRBV10-3	TRBJ1-4	CAISVTAPATNEKLFF	TGTGCCATCAGTGTGACAGCACCAGCAACTAATGAAAAACTGTTTTTT
few	TRBD1	TRBV20-1	TRBJ2-1	CSARKGAGGNEQFF	TGCAGTGCTAGAAAGGGGGCCGGTGGGAATGAGCAGTTCTTC
.	TRBD1	TRBV20-1	TRBJ1-3	CSAPGTGSGNTIYF	TGCAGTGCTCCCGGGACAGGGAGTGGAAACACCATATATTTT
few	.	TRBV5-1	TRBJ1-5	CASSLDGVGQPQHF	TGCGCCAGCAGCTTGGACGGGGTAGGGCAGCCCCAGCATTTT
few	.	TRBV25-1	TRBJ1-1	CASSESGRTTEAFF	TGTGCCAGCAGTGAATCGGGCAGAACCACTGAAGCTTTCTTT
many	TRBD1	TRBV5-1	TRBJ1-2	CASSGTGGHGYTF	TGCGCCAGCAGCGGGACAGGGGGCCATGGCTACACCTTC
many	TRBD1	TRBV11-2	TRBJ2-1	CASSLGAGGAYNEQFF	TGTGCCAGCAGCTTGGGGGCAGGGGGCGCGTACAATGAGCAGTTCTTC